This entry features one T cell receptor (beta chain) sequence. Antigen unknown. The entry originates in a study of monozygotic twins with inflammatory bowel disease. Overall study findings and caveats: IBD patients had lower TCRbeta diversity (inverse Simpson) than healthy co-twins. Support for a single strong signal or clonotype associated with IBD was absent.

The CDR3 spans 14 residues. Germline values: CDR1 SQVTM, CDR2 ANQGSEA. Eight reactions per sample, run separately, yielded cDNA. Template switching added UMIs carrying a 6-nucleotide sample barcode. Reprocessing the 5' RACE reads, TCRdb reports a single entry for every CDR3 protein and omits DNA. This repertoire includes 300,000 to 350,000 distinct CDR3 sequences. This TCR was sampled from a human donor with ulcerative colitis or Crohn's disease, or a healthy co-twin of an affected twin (not recorded which). The specimen sequenced was blood. The rearrangement joins TRBV29-1 to TRBJ1-3; absent DNA, TCRdb's TRBD1 call cannot be checked. CDR3: CSVGGTATGNTIYF.